This TCR beta chain was recovered during a study of CD8+CD57+ T cells in acquired aplastic anemia. Genomic DNA, serving as template, underwent TCR beta VDJ and CDR3 profiling. TCRdb reprocessed the reads with MiXCR, giving one entry per CDR3 protein. The table has hundreds of thousands of distinct CDR3 sequences, roughly 68% seen once. Germline lookup yields CDR1 DFQATT and CDR2 SNEGSKA (reference sequence). CDR3 size: 14 residues. Trimming shortened V by 3 bases and J by 0 bases, and 11 bases separated the two germline ends. This clonotype occurred many times. The sample was sorted CD4+, CD8+, or CD8+CD57+ T cells (not recorded which) from PBMCs. This TCR derives from a human donor in good health, serving as a control. The chain employs TRBV20-1 and TRBJ1-1; D remains unclear. This chain's CDR3 is CSASSSGMNTEAFF. The CDR3 DNA follows: TGCAGTGCTAGTTCTTCTGGTATGAACACTGAAGCTTTCTTT.